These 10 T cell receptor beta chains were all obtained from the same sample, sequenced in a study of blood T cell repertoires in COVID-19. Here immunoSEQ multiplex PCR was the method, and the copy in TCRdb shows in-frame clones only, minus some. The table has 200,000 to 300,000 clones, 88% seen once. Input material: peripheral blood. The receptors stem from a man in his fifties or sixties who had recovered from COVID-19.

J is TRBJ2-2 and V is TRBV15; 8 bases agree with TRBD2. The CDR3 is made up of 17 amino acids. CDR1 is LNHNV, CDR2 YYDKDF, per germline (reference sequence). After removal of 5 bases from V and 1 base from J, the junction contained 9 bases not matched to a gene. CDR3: CATSLRGGGLNTGELFF. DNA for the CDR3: TGTGCCACCAGCCTACGGGGGGGCGGGCTGAACACCGGGGAGCTGTTTTTT.

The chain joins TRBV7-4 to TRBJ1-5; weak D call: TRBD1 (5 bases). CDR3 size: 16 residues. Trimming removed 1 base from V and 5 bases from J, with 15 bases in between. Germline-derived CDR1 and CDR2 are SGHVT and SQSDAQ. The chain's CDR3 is CASSLVIGALDQPQHF. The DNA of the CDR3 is TGTGCCAGCAGCTTAGTGATAGGGGCGCTGGATCAGCCCCAGCATTTT.

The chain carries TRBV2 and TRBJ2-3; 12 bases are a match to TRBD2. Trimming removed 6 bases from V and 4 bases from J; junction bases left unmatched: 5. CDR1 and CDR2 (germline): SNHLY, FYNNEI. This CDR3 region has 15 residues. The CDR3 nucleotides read TGTGCCAGCAGGGTGTGGACTAGCGGGGCAGATACGCAGTATTTT. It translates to CASRVWTSGADTQYF. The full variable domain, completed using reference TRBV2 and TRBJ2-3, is EPEVTQTPSHQVTQMGQEVILRCVPISNHLYFYWYRQILGQKVEFLVSFYNNEISEKSEIFDDQFSVERPDGSNFTLKIRSTKLEDSAMYFCASRVWTSGADTQYFGPGTRLTVL.

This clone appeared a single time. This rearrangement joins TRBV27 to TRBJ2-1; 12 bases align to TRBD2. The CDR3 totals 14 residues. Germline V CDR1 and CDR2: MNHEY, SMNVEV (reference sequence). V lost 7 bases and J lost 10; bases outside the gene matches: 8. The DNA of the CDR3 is TGTGCCAGCATCGGGCTAGCGGGGGGGCCGGAGCAGTTCTTC. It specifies CASIGLAGGPEQFF.

DNA of the CDR3: TGTGCCAGCAGTTATACGGGACTCCAGCCCCAGCATTTT. Protein product: CASSYTGLQPQHF. The rearrangement links TRBV6-6 to TRBJ1-5; a weak D match, TRBD1 (5 bases). The V end lost 3 bases, the J end lost 7 bases, and 10 bases lay between the germline ends. Germline V lookup: CDR1 MNHNY, CDR2 SVGAGI (reference sequence). CDR3 size: 13 residues.

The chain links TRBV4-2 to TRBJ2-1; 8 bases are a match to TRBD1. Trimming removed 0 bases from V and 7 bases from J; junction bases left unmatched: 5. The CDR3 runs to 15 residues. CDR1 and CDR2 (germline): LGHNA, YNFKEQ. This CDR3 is CASSQDIRGRNEQFF. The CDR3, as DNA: TGTGCCAGCAGCCAAGATATCAGGGGGCGGAATGAGCAGTTCTTC.

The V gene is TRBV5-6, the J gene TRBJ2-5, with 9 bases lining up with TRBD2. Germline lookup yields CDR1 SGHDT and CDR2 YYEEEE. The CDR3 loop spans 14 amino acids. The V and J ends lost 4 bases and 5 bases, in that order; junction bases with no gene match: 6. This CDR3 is CASSGGLALETQYF. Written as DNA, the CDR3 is TGTGCCAGCAGCGGGGGACTAGCCCTGGAGACCCAGTACTTC.

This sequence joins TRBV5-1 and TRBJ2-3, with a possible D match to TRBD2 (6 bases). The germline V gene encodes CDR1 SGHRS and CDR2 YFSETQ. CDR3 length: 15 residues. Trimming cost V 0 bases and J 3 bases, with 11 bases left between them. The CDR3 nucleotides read TGCGCCAGCAGCTTGGGACTAGGCGAGACAGATACGCAGTATTTT. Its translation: CASSLGLGETDTQYF.

CDR3 region: CASSLAGGNSYNEQFF. In DNA form, the CDR3 reads TGTGCCAGCAGTCTAGCGGGGGGAAACTCCTACAATGAGCAGTTCTTC. The chain carries TRBV2 and TRBJ2-1; 11 bases are a match to TRBD2. Germline CDR1 reads SNHLY; CDR2 reads FYNNEI. The CDR3 spans 16 residues. V shed 5 bases, J shed 0 bases, and the junction held 3 bases outside the gene matches.

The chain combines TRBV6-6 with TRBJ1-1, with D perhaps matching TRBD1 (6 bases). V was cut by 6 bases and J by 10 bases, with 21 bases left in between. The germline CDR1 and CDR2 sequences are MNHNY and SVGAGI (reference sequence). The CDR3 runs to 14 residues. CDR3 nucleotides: TGTGCCAGCAGATACGGGGGCTACGGATTAGGAGCTTTCTTT. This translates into CASRYGGYGLGAFF.